A selection of T cell receptor beta chains follows, all from one sample in a study of blood T cell repertoires in COVID-19. TCRdb's copy holds only in-frame clones and misses some; the assay was immunoSEQ multiplex PCR. The sample contains 140,000 or so clones, roughly 80% of which appear only once. The sequencing sample was made of peripheral blood. These receptors all stem from a man in his forties or fifties with active or convalescent COVID-19. Both conserved end residues are part of each CDR3. The D gene is left open where the match is weak. The size entry is marked missing in some rows and otherwise reads once, few, many or a size class.

j_call | v_call | d_call | cdr3_length | clone_size | cdr3_nt | cdr3_aa
TRBJ1-3 | TRBV28 | - | 13 | - | TGTGCCAGCAGGACAAGCTCTGGAAACACCATATATTTT | CASRTSSGNTIYF
TRBJ2-1 | TRBV28 | TRBD2 | 16 | - | TGTGCCAGCAGGACGTCAAGACTAGCGGGAGGGAATGAGCAGTTCTTC | CASRTSRLAGGNEQFF
TRBJ2-7 | TRBV29-1 | - | 13 | few | TGCAGCGTTGTGGAGCGGGCTTCCTACGAGCAGTACTTC | CSVVERASYEQYF
TRBJ1-1 | TRBV27 | - | 15 | - | TGTGCCAGCAGTTTAGGGGCAGGGTTGGACACTGAAGCTTTCTTT | CASSLGAGLDTEAFF
TRBJ1-3 | TRBV3-1/TRBV3-2 | TRBD1 | 13 | - | TGTGCCAGCAGGCCAGGGGGTGGAAACACCATATATTTT | CASRPGGGNTIYF
TRBJ2-7 | TRBV29-1 | TRBD2 | 14 | - | TGCAGCGTTAGGGGACTAGCGGGAGACTACGAGCAGTACTTC | CSVRGLAGDYEQYF
TRBJ1-1 | TRBV24-1 | TRBD1 | 16 | - | TGTGCCACCAGTGATAATCCGGGACAGGGGACCACTGAAGCTTTCTTT | CATSDNPGQGTTEAFF
TRBJ2-5 | TRBV25-1 | - | 16 | - | TGTGCCAGCAGTGAAGTTGGTAGAGGGAGGTTGGAGACCCAGTACTTC | CASSEVGRGRLETQYF
TRBJ2-2 | TRBV5-1 | TRBD2 | 16 | - | TGCGCCAGCAGACATACTAGCGGGGGAAACACCGGGGAGCTGTTTTTT | CASRHTSGGNTGELFF
TRBJ2-7 | TRBV19 | TRBD2 | 17 | - | TGTGCCAGTAGCCGGGGACTAGCGGGAGGGCCAGGTCACGAGCAGTACTTC | CASSRGLAGGPGHEQYF
TRBJ2-7 | TRBV29-1 | - | 12 | - | TGCAGCGTAAGCACGAGCTCCTACGAGCAGTACTTC | CSVSTSSYEQYF
TRBJ2-5 | TRBV7-7 | TRBD1 | 14 | - | TGTGCCAGCAGCTTAGCCGGACAGGGCCAGACCCAGTACTTC | CASSLAGQGQTQYF
TRBJ2-7 | TRBV19 | - | 14 | once | TGTGCCAGTAGTACGCAGGGCCCCCCCTACGAGCAGTACTTC | CASSTQGPPYEQYF
TRBJ1-1 | TRBV5-1 | - | 13 | - | TGCGCCAGCAGCTTGGGGCGGGACGGTGAAGCTTTCTTT | CASSLGRDGEAFF
TRBJ1-1 | TRBV5-1 | - | 13 | - | TGCGCCAGCAACTCTAACGGAGGGACTGAAGCTTTCTTT | CASNSNGGTEAFF
TRBJ1-5 | TRBV6-5 | - | 12 | - | TGTGCCACTCGTTATAGCAATCAGCCCCAGCATTTT | CATRYSNQPQHF
TRBJ2-7 | TRBV19 | - | 15 | - | TGTGCCAGTACCCCTCGAGTAGGGAGCTCCTACGAGCAGTACTTC | CASTPRVGSSYEQYF
TRBJ2-2 | TRBV7-3 | - | 14 | - | TGTGCCAGCAGCCCCTCCCGGAACACCGGGGAGCTGTTTTTT | CASSPSRNTGELFF
TRBJ2-3 | TRBV19 | - | 14 | - | TGTGCCAGTGGCAGTGGGGGCCACACAGATACGCAGTATTTT | CASGSGGHTDTQYF
TRBJ2-2 | TRBV11-2 | - | 15 | - | TGTGCCAGCAGCTGGGCTGGCAGGAACACCGGGGAGCTGTTTTTT | CASSWAGRNTGELFF
TRBJ1-1 | TRBV28 | TRBD1 | 15 | - | TGTGCCAGCAGTTTTGAGCGAGGGGGCCCCACTGAAGCTTTCTTT | CASSFERGGPTEAFF
TRBJ1-5 | TRBV5-1 | TRBD1 | 15 | - | TGCGCCAGCAGCTCGGGACAGGGGGGCAATCAGCCCCAGCATTTT | CASSSGQGGNQPQHF
TRBJ2-2 | TRBV18 | - | 16 | - | TGTGCCAGCTCACCCTACGAACTCCCGGCGACTGGGGAGCTGTTTTTT | CASSPYELPATGELFF
TRBJ2-7 | TRBV28 | TRBD1 | 15 | - | TGTGCCAGCAGTTTTAGGGGACAGGTCAACTACGAGCAGTACTTC | CASSFRGQVNYEQYF
TRBJ2-7 | TRBV5-4 | TRBD1 | 15 | - | TGTGCCAGCAGCGTCGGGACAGGGGAACTCTACGAGCAGTACTTC | CASSVGTGELYEQYF
TRBJ2-7 | TRBV29-1 | - | 13 | - | TGCAGCGTTGTGCCCCAGGGCACCTACGAGCAGTACTTC | CSVVPQGTYEQYF
TRBJ2-1 | TRBV7-3 | - | 13 | - | TGTGCCAGCAGCTCCGACCCTGAGCGGGAGCAGTTCTTC | CASSSDPEREQFF